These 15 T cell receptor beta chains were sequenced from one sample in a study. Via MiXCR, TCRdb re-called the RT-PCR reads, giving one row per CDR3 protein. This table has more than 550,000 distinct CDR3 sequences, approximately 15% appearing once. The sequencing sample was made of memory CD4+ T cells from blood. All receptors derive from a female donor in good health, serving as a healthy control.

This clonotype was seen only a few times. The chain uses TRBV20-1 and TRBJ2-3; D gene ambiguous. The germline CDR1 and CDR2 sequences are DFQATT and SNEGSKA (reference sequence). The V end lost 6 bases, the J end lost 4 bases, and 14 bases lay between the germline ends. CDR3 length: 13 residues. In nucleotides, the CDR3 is TGCAGTGCCCTCCCGGGTGGGCCAGATACGCAGTATTTT. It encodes CSALPGGPDTQYF.

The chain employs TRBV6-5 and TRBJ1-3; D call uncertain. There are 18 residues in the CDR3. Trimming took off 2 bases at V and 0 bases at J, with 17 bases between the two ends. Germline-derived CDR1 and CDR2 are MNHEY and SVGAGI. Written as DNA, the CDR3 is TGTGCCAGCAGTTACCAGAATGAGTCCCCGAGCTCTGGAAACACCATATATTTT. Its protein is CASSYQNESPSSGNTIYF.

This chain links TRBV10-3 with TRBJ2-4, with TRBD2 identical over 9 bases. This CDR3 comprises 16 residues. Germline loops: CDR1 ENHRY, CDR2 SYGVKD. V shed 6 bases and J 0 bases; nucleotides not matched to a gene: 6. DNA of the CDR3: TGTGCCATCAGCACACCGGGACTAGCAGCCAAAAACATTCAGTACTTC. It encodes CAISTPGLAAKNIQYF.

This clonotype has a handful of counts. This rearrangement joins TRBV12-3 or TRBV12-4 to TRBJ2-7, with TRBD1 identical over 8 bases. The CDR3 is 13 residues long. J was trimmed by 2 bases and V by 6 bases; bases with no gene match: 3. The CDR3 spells CASRYRGTYEQYF. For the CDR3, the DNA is TGTGCCAGCAGATACAGGGGGACCTACGAGCAGTACTTC.

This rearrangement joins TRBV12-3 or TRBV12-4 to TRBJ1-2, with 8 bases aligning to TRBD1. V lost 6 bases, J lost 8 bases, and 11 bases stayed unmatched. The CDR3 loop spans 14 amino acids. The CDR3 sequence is CASSRSGTGEGYTF. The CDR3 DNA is TGTGCCAGCAGCCGATCGGGGACAGGCGAAGGCTACACCTTC.

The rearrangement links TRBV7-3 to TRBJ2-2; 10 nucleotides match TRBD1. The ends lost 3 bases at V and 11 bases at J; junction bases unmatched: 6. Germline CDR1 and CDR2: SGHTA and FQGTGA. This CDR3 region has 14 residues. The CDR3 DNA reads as TGTGCCAGCAGCTTCCTCCGGGACAGGGGCGAGCTGTTTTTT. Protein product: CASSFLRDRGELFF. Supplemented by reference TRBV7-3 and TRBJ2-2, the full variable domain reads GAGVSQTPSNKVTEKGKYVELRCDPISGHTALYWYRQSLGQGPEFLIYFQGTGAADDSGLPNDRFFAVRPEGSVSTLKIQRTERGDSAVYLCASSFLRDRGELFFGEGSRLTVL.

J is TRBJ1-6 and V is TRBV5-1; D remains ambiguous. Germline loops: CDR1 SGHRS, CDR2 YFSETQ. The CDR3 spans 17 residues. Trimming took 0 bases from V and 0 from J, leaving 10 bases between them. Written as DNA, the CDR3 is TGCGCCAGCAGCTTGGTGTCCTCGGGCTCCTATAATTCACCCCTCCACTTT. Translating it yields CASSLVSSGSYNSPLHF.

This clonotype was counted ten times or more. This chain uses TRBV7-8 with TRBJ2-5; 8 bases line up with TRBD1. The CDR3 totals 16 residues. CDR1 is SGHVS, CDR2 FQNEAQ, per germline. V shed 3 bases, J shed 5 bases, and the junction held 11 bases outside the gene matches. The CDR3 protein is CASSLSRGDRGETQYF. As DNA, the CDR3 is TGTGCCAGCAGCTTGTCTAGGGGAGACAGGGGCGAGACCCAGTACTTC. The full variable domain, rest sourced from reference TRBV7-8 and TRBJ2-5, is GAGVSQSPRYKVAKRGQDVALRCDPISGHVSLFWYQQALGQGPEFLTYFQNEAQLDKSGLPSDRFFAERPEGSVSTLKIQRTQQEDSAVYLCASSLSRGDRGETQYFGPGTRLLVL.

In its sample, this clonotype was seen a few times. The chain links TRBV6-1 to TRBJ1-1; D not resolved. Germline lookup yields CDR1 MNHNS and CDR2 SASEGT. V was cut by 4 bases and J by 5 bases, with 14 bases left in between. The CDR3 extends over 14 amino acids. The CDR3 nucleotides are TGTGCCAGCAGTGCAGTAGCGGGAATTACTGAAGCTTTCTTT. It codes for CASSAVAGITEAFF.

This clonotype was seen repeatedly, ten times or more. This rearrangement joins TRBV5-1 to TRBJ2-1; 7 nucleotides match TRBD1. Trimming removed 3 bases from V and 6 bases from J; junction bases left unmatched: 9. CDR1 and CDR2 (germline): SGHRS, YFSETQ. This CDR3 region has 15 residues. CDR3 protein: CASSSSGQKGNEQFF. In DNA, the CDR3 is TGCGCCAGCAGCTCGTCGGGACAGAAGGGCAATGAGCAGTTCTTC.

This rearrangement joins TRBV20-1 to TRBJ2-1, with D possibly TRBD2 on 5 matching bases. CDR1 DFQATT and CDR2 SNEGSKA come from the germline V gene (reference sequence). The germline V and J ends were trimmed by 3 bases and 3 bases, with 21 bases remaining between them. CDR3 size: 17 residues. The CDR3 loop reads CSARSASPSDIYNEQFF. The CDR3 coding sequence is TGCAGTGCTAGGAGCGCTAGCCCGTCCGATATCTACAATGAGCAGTTCTTC.

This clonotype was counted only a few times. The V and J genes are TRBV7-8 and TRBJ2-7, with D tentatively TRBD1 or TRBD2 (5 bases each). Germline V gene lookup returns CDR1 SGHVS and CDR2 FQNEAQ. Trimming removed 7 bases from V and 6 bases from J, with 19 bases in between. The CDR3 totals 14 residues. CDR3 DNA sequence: TGTGCCAGCACCCTCGGACGGACACGGGGCGAGCAGTACTTC. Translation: CASTLGRTRGEQYF.

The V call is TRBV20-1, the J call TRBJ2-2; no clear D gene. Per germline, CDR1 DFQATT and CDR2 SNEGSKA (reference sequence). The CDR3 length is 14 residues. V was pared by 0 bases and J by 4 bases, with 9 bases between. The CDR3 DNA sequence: TGCAGTGCTAGAGATCGGAGCATCACCGGGGAGCTGTTTTTT. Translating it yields CSARDRSITGELFF.

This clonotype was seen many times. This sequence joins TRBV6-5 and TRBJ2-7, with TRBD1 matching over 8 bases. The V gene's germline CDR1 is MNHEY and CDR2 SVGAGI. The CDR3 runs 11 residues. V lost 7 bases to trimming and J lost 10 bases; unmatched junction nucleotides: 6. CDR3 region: CASTHRGSQYF. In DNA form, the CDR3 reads TGTGCCAGCACACACAGGGGGTCCCAGTACTTC.

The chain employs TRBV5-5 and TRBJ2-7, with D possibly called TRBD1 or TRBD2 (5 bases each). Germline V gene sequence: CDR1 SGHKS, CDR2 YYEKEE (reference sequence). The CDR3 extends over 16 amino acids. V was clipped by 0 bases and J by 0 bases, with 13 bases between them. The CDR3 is CASSLAPGTASYEQYF. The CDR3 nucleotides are TGTGCCAGCAGCTTGGCACCCGGGACGGCCTCCTACGAGCAGTACTTC. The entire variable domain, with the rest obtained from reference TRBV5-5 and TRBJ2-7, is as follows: DAGVTQSPTHLIKTRGQQVTLRCSPISGHKSVSWYQQVLGQGPQFIFQYYEKEERGRGNFPDRFSARQFPNYSSELNVNALLLGDSALYLCASSLAPGTASYEQYFGPGTRLTVT.